This T cell receptor (beta chain) was identified during a study of Ad26.COV2.S vaccination and SARS-CoV-2 variants. Treatment of the sample: 15 to 20 received Ad26.COV2.S at low or high dose, single or two shots; five or six received placebo; per-sample allocation not given. Sampling was performed 63 days after the first vaccine or placebo injection. Clones were read by immunoSEQ multiplex PCR, and TCRdb kept only the in-frame ones, dropping some. Of around 340,000 clones listed, roughly nine tenths are singletons. The TCR sequence derives from a person between 18 and 65 years old who received the Ad26.COV2.S COVID-19 vaccine or a placebo. The specimen was peripheral blood, collected in a trial of Ad26.COV2.S vaccine versus placebo.

CDR3 DNA sequence: TGTGCCAGCAGTTTAAGGAGGTGGGCAGGGACGGCCTACGAGCAGTACTTC. Translation gives CASSLRRWAGTAYEQYF. The chain is built from TRBV28 and TRBJ2-7; D tentatively fits TRBD1 or TRBD2 (5 bases each). The V and J ends lost 2 bases and 2 bases respectively, with 19 bases between them. This CDR3 contains 17 residues. CDR1 and CDR2 from the germline V gene are MDHEN and SYDVKM.